Listed here are 8 T cell receptor beta chains from one sample, sequenced in a study of read filtering for tumor transcriptome and immune sequencing. This library used around 400 ng RNA and molecular barcoded adaptors spanning alpha/delta and beta/gamma chains. TCRdb used MiXCR to reprocess the reads, holding one entry per CDR3 protein. The sample carries tens of thousands of distinct CDR3 sequences, roughly a fifth recorded once. Sequencing used a population of CD138-negative cells sorted from bone marrow. These receptors were obtained from a donor at least 40 years old with multiple myeloma.

Only one count was recorded for this clonotype. The chain has TRBV12-2 and TRBJ2-1; TRBD2 is the table's D call, not checked against the DNA. TRBV12-2 is described as a pseudogene. The length of the CDR3 is 16 residues. The CDR3 DNA reads TGTGCAAGTCGCCGGCCAGGGACTAGCGGGGCAGGTGAGCAGTTCTTC. Residues: CASRRPGTSGAGEQFF.

This clonotype was counted between two and nine times. The V and J genes are TRBV5-1 and TRBJ2-1; 11 bases are a match to TRBD2. The CDR3 contains 17 residues. Germline trimming cut 6 bases from V and 8 bases from J; bases unmatched to any gene: 16. Germline V lookup: CDR1 SGHRS, CDR2 YFSETQ. The CDR3 DNA sequence: TGCGCCAGCACTCCCCGCCCTTCTAGCGGGGGGCTGGATGAGCAGTTCTTC. This codes for CASTPRPSSGGLDEQFF. The complete variable domain, with remaining parts taken from reference TRBV5-1 and TRBJ2-1, reads KAGVTQTPRYLIKTRGQQVTLSCSPISGHRSVSWYQQTPGQGLQFLFEYFSETQRNKGNFPGRFSGRQFSNSRSEMNVSTLELGDSALYLCASTPRPSSGGLDEQFFGPGTRLTVL.

This clonotype was observed at least ten times. The genes are TRBV7-9 and TRBJ2-5; the match to TRBD2 covers 9 bases. CDR3 length: 16 residues. J gave up 1 base and V 3 bases, and 6 bases lay outside the gene matches. Germline V CDR1 and CDR2: SEHNR, FQNEAQ (reference sequence). CDR3 sequence reads: CASSLVAGGIQETQYF. The CDR3 coding sequence is TGTGCCAGCAGCTTGGTCGCGGGGGGGATCCAAGAGACCCAGTACTTC.

CDR3 coding DNA: TGCGCCAGCAGCCAAGGACTAAATGAGCAGTTCTTC. This encodes CASSQGLNEQFF. The chain is built from TRBV4-1 and TRBJ2-1; possible D gene TRBD2, 5 bases. This CDR3 contains 12 residues. Trimming shortened V by 1 base and J by 7 bases, and 5 bases separated the two germline ends. Germline values: CDR1 MGHRA, CDR2 YSYEKL.

This clonotype came up a few times. The genes are TRBV11-2 and TRBJ2-3; 8 bases align to TRBD1. The CDR3 is 16 amino acids. Looked up from germline, CDR1 is SGHAT and CDR2 is FQNNGV. V was pared by 5 bases and J by 2 bases, with 9 bases of the junction left unmatched. The CDR3 bases are TGTGCCAGCAGCGCCCACCAGGGGGCGATCACAGATACGCAGTATTTT. Encoded protein: CASSAHQGAITDTQYF.

With respect to this clonotype: A read error may be the cause here, since a much bigger clone is one base away. The chain combines TRBV28 with TRBJ2-4; D gene uncertain. Germline CDR1 MDHEN, CDR2 SYDVKM. The length of the CDR3 is 14 residues. The CDR3 here is CASSLSLPGNIQHF. In nucleotides, the CDR3 is TGTGCCAGCAGTTTATCACTCCCTGGAAACATTCAGCACTTC. Full variable domain (remainder filled in from reference TRBV28 and TRBJ2-4): DVKVTQSSRYLVKRTGEKVFLECVQDMDHENMFWYRQDPGLGLRLIYFSYDVKMKEKGDIPEGYSVSREKKERFSLILESASTNQTSMYLCASSLSLPGNIQHFGAGTRLSVL.

This clonotype occurred a few times. This sequence joins TRBV14 and TRBJ2-3; TRBD2 agrees at 8 bases. Germline CDR1 is SGHDN and CDR2 is FVKESK. The CDR3 consists of 16 residues. With 4 bases clipped from V and 0 bases from J, the junction kept 6 bases outside the gene matches. In nucleotides, the CDR3 is TGTGCCAGCAGCCGAAAGCTAGCGGGTAGCACAGATACGCAGTATTTT. Translating gives CASSRKLAGSTDTQYF.

This clonotype came up many times. CDR3 in DNA: TGTGCCAGCAGTTTAGCGGAGACCCAGTACTTC. Translation gives CASSLAETQYF. The chain is built from TRBV28 and TRBJ2-5; D unresolved. Germline V gives CDR1 MDHEN, CDR2 SYDVKM. The CDR3 runs 11 residues. V was clipped by 2 bases and J by 5 bases, with 3 bases between them. Complete variable domain (other parts from reference TRBV28 and TRBJ2-5): DVKVTQSSRYLVKRTGEKVFLECVQDMDHENMFWYRQDPGLGLRLIYFSYDVKMKEKGDIPEGYSVSREKKERFSLILESASTNQTSMYLCASSLAETQYFGPGTRLLVL.